What follows describes a single TCR beta chain. Its ends do not fully match the called genes, so a read error is possible. In germline, CDR1 is SNHLY, CDR2 FYNNEI. This CDR3 contains 10 residues. Using immunoSEQ multiplex PCR, the repertoire was profiled, and TCRdb retains in-frame clones only, with some absent. This table has tens of thousands of clones, approximately 90% appearing once. This entry belongs to a study of OX40 agonist ivuxolimab in advanced cancers. The clonotype comes from an adult with an advanced solid tumor such as melanoma, head and neck, liver or kidney cancer. The sample was CD4+ or CD8+ T cells sorted from blood, taken in a trial of the OX40 agonist ivuxolimab. This rearrangement joins TRBV2 to TRBJ2-7, with D unresolved. In DNA form, the CDR3 reads TGTGCCAGCACCGACCGTTCCCCTGCGTTC. It codes for CASTDRSPAF.